The 23 T cell receptor beta chains listed next were all sequenced from one sample in a study of CD8 T cells in ankylosing spondylitis. In TCRdb, the 5' RACE reads were re-called with MiXCR into one record per CDR3 protein. The table has under 250,000 distinct CDR3 sequences, about 30% seen once. The source material was blood, either unsorted or a sorted T cell fraction (not recorded which). These receptors came from a male donor with ankylosing spondylitis or in good health (not recorded which).

The genes are TRBV20-1 and TRBJ2-1; 11 nucleotides line up with TRBD2. CDR1 is DFQATT, CDR2 SNEGSKA, per germline (reference sequence). V was clipped by 4 bases and J by 10 bases; unmatched bases: 3. The CDR3 totals 12 residues. The CDR3 protein is CSAKSSGGEQFF. CDR3 coding DNA: TGCAGTGCTAAATCTAGCGGGGGGGAGCAGTTCTTC.

The chain's CDR3 is CASSLFPGEGDEQFF. DNA for the CDR3: TGTGCCAGCAGTTTATTCCCGGGGGAGGGAGATGAGCAGTTCTTC. The chain employs TRBV28 and TRBJ2-1; 7 bases align to TRBD2. The CDR3 length is 15 residues. V gave up 1 base and J gave up 8 bases; unmatched junction bases: 8. Germline-derived CDR1 and CDR2 are MDHEN and SYDVKM.

The V call is TRBV12-3 or TRBV12-4, the J call TRBJ2-4, with 7 bases lining up with TRBD1. V shed 5 bases, J shed 2 bases, and the junction held 3 bases outside the gene matches. This CDR3 contains 14 residues. The CDR3 DNA is TGTGCCAGCAGTACCAGGGGGTCCAAAAACATTCAGTACTTC. Amino acids: CASSTRGSKNIQYF.

A few counts support this clonotype. The V and J genes are TRBV30 and TRBJ2-7; no definite D call. V lost 1 base and J lost 0, with 4 bases in between. Germline CDR1 is GTSNPN and CDR2 is SVGIG (reference sequence). The CDR3 extends over 12 amino acids. The CDR3 sequence: CAWSEISYEQYF. The CDR3 DNA sequence: TGTGCCTGGAGTGAGATCTCCTACGAGCAGTACTTC.

The chain combines TRBV3-1 with TRBJ2-1; D may be TRBD2 (5 bases). Germline loops: CDR1 LGHDT, CDR2 YNNKEL (reference sequence). The CDR3 extends over 15 amino acids. The V end lost 4 bases, the J end lost 9 bases, and 19 bases lay between the germline ends. Here the CDR3 reads CASSLVPRGYGEQFF. CDR3 sequence (DNA): TGTGCCAGCAGCCTAGTGCCTCGGGGATATGGTGAGCAGTTCTTC.

This chain joins TRBV10-3 and TRBJ2-1, with D possibly being TRBD1 (5 bases). Trimming took off 3 bases at V and 8 bases at J, with 14 bases between the two ends. This CDR3 comprises 14 residues. CDR1 is ENHRY and CDR2 is SYGVKD in the germline V gene. The CDR3 DNA is TGTGCCATCAGTGACCCCCAGGGTGAGGATGAGCAGTTCTTC. It codes for CAISDPQGEDEQFF.

V gene TRBV7-9 combines with J gene TRBJ2-7; 9 bases are a match to TRBD1. V shed 5 bases, J shed 6 bases, and the junction held 8 bases outside the gene matches. Looked up from germline, CDR1 is SEHNR and CDR2 is FQNEAQ (reference sequence). The length of the CDR3 is 14 residues. CDR3 sequence reads: CASSVTGTGSEQYF. The CDR3, as DNA: TGTGCCAGCAGCGTAACCGGGACAGGGAGCGAGCAGTACTTC.

This clonotype was recorded a few times. The V gene is TRBV5-1, the J gene TRBJ2-7, with D tentatively TRBD1 (6 bases). V lost 1 base, J lost 2 bases, and 10 bases lay in between. CDR1 is SGHRS, CDR2 YFSETQ, per germline. The CDR3 extends over 14 amino acids. In nucleotides, the CDR3 is TGCGCCAGCAGCTTGACAGGGACCCCCTACGAGCAGTACTTC. Encoded protein: CASSLTGTPYEQYF.

Only one count was recorded for this clonotype. At one end, the junction sequence differs from germline, possibly due to a read error. The CDR3 spells CAIRDSLAKNSQYF. CDR3 sequence (DNA): TGTGCCATCAGGGACAGTCTAGCCAAAAACAGTCAGTACTTC. V gene TRBV10-3 combines with J gene TRBJ2-4; possible D gene TRBD1, 6 bases. CDR1 ENHRY and CDR2 SYGVKD come from the germline V gene. This CDR3 comprises 14 residues.

This clonotype was counted only a few times. This rearrangement joins TRBV29-1 to TRBJ2-7, with a possible D match to TRBD1 (6 bases). V was pared by 7 bases and J by 5 bases, with 24 bases between. The CDR3 length is 15 residues. Germline CDR1 is SQVTM and CDR2 is ANQGSEA. This chain's CDR3 is CSAQTDPRGSDEQYF. CDR3 sequence (DNA): TGCAGCGCCCAAACTGACCCCAGGGGTTCTGACGAGCAGTACTTC.

The J gene is TRBJ2-3, the V gene TRBV5-1; D call uncertain. CDR3 size: 12 residues. With 4 bases removed from V and 8 bases from J, the gap between germline ends came to 11 bases. From germline, CDR1 is SGHRS and CDR2 YFSETQ. Here the CDR3 reads CASSPGVGTQYF. Here the CDR3 DNA reads TGCGCCAGCAGCCCCGGAGTTGGTACGCAGTATTTT.

This clonotype was seen ten or more times. The V call is TRBV12-3 or TRBV12-4, the J call TRBJ2-7; D ambiguous. The CDR3 contains 12 residues. V lost 6 bases and J lost 3, with 9 bases in between. CDR3 sequence: CASSPSGYEQYF. The CDR3 DNA is TGTGCCAGCAGCCCCAGTGGCTACGAGCAGTACTTC.

The chain has TRBV11-1 and TRBJ2-7; D is unresolved. Trimming removed 1 base at V and 1 base at J, with 11 bases between. Germline lookup yields CDR1 SGHAT and CDR2 FQDESV (reference sequence). This CDR3 has 15 amino acids. This CDR3 is CASSLVIGSSYEQYF. The CDR3 nucleotides are TGTGCCAGCAGCTTAGTAATCGGCAGTTCCTACGAGCAGTACTTC.

This clonotype appeared a few times. The rearrangement links TRBV20-1 to TRBJ2-1; 9 bases are a match to TRBD2. J lost 5 bases, V lost 3 bases, and 5 bases had no gene match. The V gene's germline CDR1 is DFQATT and CDR2 SNEGSKA (reference sequence). The CDR3 sequence is 14 residues long. The CDR3, as DNA: TGCAGTGCTAGCGGGCTAGCGGGGAACAATGAGCAGTTCTTC. It yields the protein CSASGLAGNNEQFF.

The gene calls are TRBV7-2 and TRBJ1-6, with 9 nucleotides matching TRBD1. The germline gives CDR1 SGHTA, CDR2 FQGNSA. The CDR3 spans 16 residues. The V and J ends lost 2 bases and 4 bases, in that order; junction bases with no gene match: 3. The DNA for the CDR3 is TGTGCCAGCAGCTTAACAGGGGGCCTATATAATTCACCCCTCCACTTT. Translated: CASSLTGGLYNSPLHF.

The V gene is TRBV3-1, the J gene TRBJ2-5; D assignment may be TRBD1 or TRBD2 (5 bases each). Trimming stripped 4 bases from V and 1 base from J, with 13 bases between. This CDR3 comprises 15 residues. CDR1 is LGHDT and CDR2 is YNNKEL in the germline V gene (reference sequence). The CDR3 bases are TGTGCCAGCAGCCTGACCGGGACGCCCCAAGAGACCCAGTACTTC. It codes for CASSLTGTPQETQYF.

The chain joins TRBV9 to TRBJ2-5; D unresolved. The V end lost 0 bases, the J end lost 2 bases, and 8 bases lay between the germline ends. This CDR3 is 14 amino acids long. CDR1 is SGDLS and CDR2 is YYNGEE in the germline V gene. DNA of the CDR3: TGTGCCAGCAGCGTAGAGGGCAGGCAAGAGACCCAGTACTTC. Its protein product is CASSVEGRQETQYF. The full variable domain, its missing parts supplied by reference TRBV9 and TRBJ2-5, is DSGVTQTPKHLITATGQRVTLRCSPRSGDLSVYWYQQSLDQGLQFLIQYYNGEERAKGNILERFSAQQFPDLHSELNLSSLELGDSALYFCASSVEGRQETQYFGPGTRLLVL.

The chain carries TRBV27 and TRBJ1-5; TRBD1 might be the D (6 bases). This CDR3 has 15 amino acids. Trimming left V 6 bases short and J 4 bases short, with 16 bases between. Germline V CDR1 and CDR2: MNHEY, SMNVEV (reference sequence). The CDR3 reads CASRRTGLSNQPQHF. The CDR3 nucleotides are TGTGCCAGCAGGAGAACAGGGTTGTCAAATCAGCCCCAGCATTTT.

The table lists this clonotype with a few counts. The V and J genes are TRBV20-1 and TRBJ2-1, with TRBD2 matching over 12 bases. Germline V lookup: CDR1 DFQATT, CDR2 SNEGSKA (reference sequence). V was pared by 6 bases and J by 4 bases, with 4 bases of the junction left unmatched. The CDR3 contains 14 residues. The CDR3 sequence: CSAAGLAGYNEQFF. The DNA for the CDR3 is TGCAGTGCGGCGGGACTAGCGGGTTACAATGAGCAGTTCTTC.

This clonotype was observed a few times. This sequence joins TRBV12-3 or TRBV12-4 and TRBJ2-1, with 8 bases identical to TRBD1. This CDR3 comprises 17 residues. V dropped 5 bases and J dropped 4; count of bases not matched to a gene: 13. CDR3 protein: CASSQWGQAENYNEQFF. CDR3 sequence (DNA): TGTGCCAGCAGTCAATGGGGACAGGCTGAAAATTACAATGAGCAGTTCTTC.

This chain links TRBV9 with TRBJ2-1, with 7 bases aligning to TRBD2. With V trimmed by 0 bases and J by 1 base, 4 bases remained unmatched. The CDR3 extends over 16 amino acids. Looked up from germline, CDR1 is SGDLS and CDR2 is YYNGEE. CDR3 amino acids: CASSVGGGGSYNEQFF. CDR3 bases: TGTGCCAGCAGCGTAGGGGGGGGTGGGTCCTACAATGAGCAGTTCTTC.

The gene calls are TRBV15 and TRBJ1-6; D is unclear. Deletions cut 0 bases from V and 10 bases from J, with 7 bases between. The germline gives CDR1 LNHNV, CDR2 YYDKDF (reference sequence). The CDR3 extends over 13 amino acids. The CDR3 loop is CATSRDMASPLHF. DNA of the CDR3: TGTGCCACCAGCAGAGATATGGCCTCACCCCTCCACTTT.

This clonotype was found a few times. The chain links TRBV20-1 to TRBJ1-5, with a tentative D call TRBD1 (5 bases). Germline CDR1 DFQATT, CDR2 SNEGSKA (reference sequence). The CDR3 is made up of 12 amino acids. Trimming removed 8 bases from V and 5 bases from J, with 13 bases in between. In DNA, the CDR3 is TGCAGTTACGGCGGGGGAGATCAGCCCCAGCATTTT. Translation: CSYGGGDQPQHF.